Below are 21 T cell receptor beta chains sequenced from a single sample in a study of beta chain features in type 1 diabetes. Broader study findings: All four CD4+ subsets from Type 1 diabetes patients carried moderately but significantly shorter TCRB CDR3s.

The whole isolated RNA underwent reverse transcription, so sequencing captured expressed TCRB transcripts. The table came from immunoSEQ multiplex PCR; TCRdb's copy has only in-frame clones and leaves some out. This sample yields 250,000 to 300,000 clones, of which about 13% are seen a single time; more than 0.015% belongs to the top ten. Their specific antigens are unknown. The sequenced sample consisted of naive CD4+ T cells from blood. The receptors here all came from a man aged 25 to 40 with type 1 diabetes.

Only a few counts were recorded for this clone. V is TRBV7-9 and J is TRBJ1-2, with 8 bases that match TRBD1. CDR3 size: 13 residues. V dropped 6 bases and J dropped 4; count of bases not matched to a gene: 4. Germline V gene lookup returns CDR1 SEHNR and CDR2 FQNEAQ (reference sequence). In nucleotides, the CDR3 is TGTGCCAGCAGGTCCACAGGGGGCTATGGCTACACCTTC. Its protein product is CASRSTGGYGYTF.

The chain employs TRBV5-1 and TRBJ1-5, with 8 bases identical to TRBD1. Germline V gives CDR1 SGHRS, CDR2 YFSETQ. This CDR3 is 13 amino acids long. The V gene end was trimmed by 5 bases and the J gene end by 3 bases; junction bases not matched to a gene: 1. The CDR3 bases are TGCGCCAGCAGGACAGGGGACAATCAGCCCCAGCATTTT. Translating gives CASRTGDNQPQHF.

This clone was counted a few times. The rearrangement links TRBV7-3 to TRBJ1-1, with D unclear. CDR3 length: 13 amino acids. With 3 bases removed from V and 0 bases from J, the gap between germline ends came to 5 bases. Germline CDR1 and CDR2: SGHTA and FQGTGA. Here the CDR3 reads CASSFGMNTEAFF. The CDR3 region has the DNA TGTGCCAGCAGCTTCGGGATGAACACTGAAGCTTTCTTT.

The rearrangement joins TRBV15 to TRBJ2-7; D uncertain. The ends were cut back, 9 bases at V and 4 bases at J, with 16 bases in the middle. The length of the CDR3 is 13 residues. Germline CDR1 reads LNHNV; CDR2 reads YYDKDF (reference sequence). CDR3 DNA: TGTGCCACGGGCAGTCCAGATTTTTACGAGCAGTACTTC. Translating gives CATGSPDFYEQYF.

The chain couples TRBV7-9 to TRBJ2-1; D is unclear. Trimming cost V 7 bases and J 0 bases, with 13 bases left between them. In germline, CDR1 is SEHNR, CDR2 FQNEAQ (reference sequence). This CDR3 is built from 15 residues. CDR3 nucleotide sequence: TGTGCCAGCATCTTCCGAGCTGGCTCCTACAATGAGCAGTTCTTC. It encodes CASIFRAGSYNEQFF.

This clone was counted a few times. This chain uses TRBV28 with TRBJ2-3, with TRBD2 identical over 14 bases. CDR3 length: 17 residues. V was pared by 4 bases and J by 5 bases, with 8 bases of the junction left unmatched. Germline loops: CDR1 MDHEN, CDR2 SYDVKM. The CDR3 reads CASSSGTSGRKRDTQYF. The CDR3 DNA sequence: TGTGCCAGCAGTTCCGGGACTAGCGGGAGAAAAAGAGATACGCAGTATTTT.

V and J are TRBV7-2 and TRBJ1-1, with a weak D call TRBD1 (5 bases). The CDR3 has 15 amino acids. CDR1 is SGHTA and CDR2 is FQGNSA in the germline V gene. With 3 bases removed from V and 1 base from J, the gap between germline ends came to 12 bases. The CDR3 region is CASSLGLPTNTEAFF. The CDR3 nucleotides read TGTGCCAGCAGCTTGGGACTTCCAACGAACACTGAAGCTTTCTTT.

This clone occurred once. The CDR3 spells CASSLDGRGQGEHNEQFF. CDR3 nucleotide sequence: TGTGCCAGCAGCTTGGATGGGAGGGGACAGGGCGAACACAATGAGCAGTTCTTC. The V and J genes are TRBV5-4 and TRBJ2-1; 9 bases map to TRBD1. The CDR3 sequence is 18 residues long. Per germline, CDR1 SGHNT and CDR2 YYREEE (reference sequence). Unmatched junction bases numbered 12, after V lost 0 bases and J lost 5 bases.

This sequence joins TRBV5-1 and TRBJ2-5, with unresolved D. Germline loops: CDR1 SGHRS, CDR2 YFSETQ. The CDR3 has 12 amino acids. Trimming shortened V by 1 base and J by 4 bases, and 5 bases separated the two germline ends. CDR3 residues: CASSLTGETQYF. The CDR3 DNA sequence: TGCGCCAGCAGCTTGACCGGAGAGACCCAGTACTTC.

The chain couples TRBV20-1 to TRBJ2-4, with a weak D call TRBD1 (6 bases). Germline V gene sequence: CDR1 DFQATT, CDR2 SNEGSKA (reference sequence). The CDR3 totals 11 residues. The V and J ends lost 4 bases and 6 bases respectively, with 7 bases between them. CDR3 in DNA: TGCAGTGCTACCAGGGGAAACATTCAGTACTTC. Translated, it gives CSATRGNIQYF.

This clone was found a few times. At one end the junction does not follow the germline gene, possibly because of a read error. This chain joins TRBV28 and TRBJ2-3; unclear D gene. Per germline, CDR1 MDHEN and CDR2 SYDVKM. The CDR3 runs 11 residues. This CDR3 reads CASSYRDTQYF. Written as DNA, the CDR3 is TGTGCCAGTAGTTACCGGGATACGCAGTATTTT.

The rearrangement joins TRBV28 to TRBJ2-1, with 15 bases fitting TRBD2. CDR1 MDHEN and CDR2 SYDVKM come from the germline V gene. This CDR3 comprises 15 residues. The ends lost 6 bases at V and 7 bases at J; junction bases unmatched: 4. The CDR3 loop reads CASSQGTSGRNEQFF. The CDR3 DNA is TGTGCCAGCAGCCAAGGGACTAGCGGGAGGAATGAGCAGTTCTTC.

This rearrangement joins TRBV6-5 to TRBJ2-7; 9 bases line up with TRBD2. The CDR3 runs to 16 residues. Trimming removed 0 bases from V and 4 bases from J; junction bases left unmatched: 7. Germline V CDR1 and CDR2: MNHEY, SVGAGI. The DNA of the CDR3 is TGTGCCAGCAGTTACTCGGGAGCGGGAGGAGTTTACGAGCAGTACTTC. Translation: CASSYSGAGGVYEQYF.

This clone was counted only a few times. The chain employs TRBV25-1 and TRBJ1-5; no reliable D call. The CDR3 extends over 16 amino acids. Germline-derived CDR1 and CDR2 are MGHDK and SYGVNS. Trimming removed 1 base at V and 2 bases at J, with 12 bases between. The DNA of the CDR3 is TGTGCCAGCAGTGAATTTGACTTCCAAGGCAATCAGCCCCAGCATTTT. This translates into CASSEFDFQGNQPQHF.

This sequence joins TRBV4-1 and TRBJ1-2; possible D gene TRBD1, 5 bases. Germline-derived CDR1 and CDR2 are MGHRA and YSYEKL. Deletions cut 2 bases from V and 5 bases from J, with 15 bases between. The CDR3 is 15 amino acids. Here the CDR3 reads CASSQFPQDGYGYTF. The DNA of the CDR3 is TGCGCCAGCAGCCAATTTCCACAGGATGGATATGGCTACACCTTC.

There are a few counts of this clone. The sample carries other DNA sequences with the same CDR3. The V call is TRBV5-1, the J call TRBJ1-5; maybe TRBD1 (6 bases). The CDR3 sequence is 14 residues long. In germline, CDR1 is SGHRS, CDR2 YFSETQ. The V end was cut by 0 bases, the J end by 2 bases, with 6 bases between. CDR3 protein: CASSLGTGNQPQHF. CDR3 DNA: TGCGCCAGCAGCTTGGGGACAGGCAATCAGCCCCAGCATTTT.

This clone turned up a few times. The rearrangement joins TRBV30 to TRBJ2-5; D call uncertain. The last part of the DNA fits TRBJ2-7 better; the J call may be wrong. The germline V gene has CDR1 GTSNPN and CDR2 SVGIG (reference sequence). The CDR3 extends over 13 amino acids. The CDR3 DNA is TGTGCCTGGGGCCTAGGAAGCTCCTACGAGCAGTACTTC. This gives the protein CAWGLGSSYEQYF.

This clone came up a few times. The rearrangement joins TRBV4-3 to TRBJ2-7; 11 bases line up with TRBD2. Germline V gene sequence: CDR1 LGHNA, CDR2 YSLEER. The CDR3 length is 16 residues. V was pared by 3 bases and J by 4 bases, with 8 bases of the junction left unmatched. The CDR3 sequence is CASSHFTSGSSYEQYF. The CDR3 DNA reads TGCGCCAGCAGCCACTTCACTAGCGGGAGTTCTTACGAGCAGTACTTC.

This clone showed up just a few times. The rearrangement joins TRBV18 to TRBJ1-2; 8 bases agree with TRBD1. V dropped 6 bases and J dropped 4; count of bases not matched to a gene: 4. The germline V gene has CDR1 KGHSH and CDR2 LQKENI. This CDR3 comprises 13 residues. As DNA, the CDR3 is TGTGCCAGCTCGGCGGACAGGGTCTATGGCTACACCTTC. Its translation is CASSADRVYGYTF. Together with reference TRBV18 and TRBJ1-2, the CDR3 gives the full variable domain: NAGVMQNPRHLVRRRGQEARLRCSPMKGHSHVYWYRQLPEEGLKFMVYLQKENIIDESGMPKERFSAEFPKEGPSILRIQQVVRGDSAAYFCASSADRVYGYTFGSGTRLTVV.

V is TRBV6-5 and J is TRBJ2-7, with D maybe TRBD1 (6 bases). V was shortened by 0 bases and J by 2 bases, with 14 bases between the two germline ends. This CDR3 region has 16 residues. Germline V gene sequence: CDR1 MNHEY, CDR2 SVGAGI. The CDR3 DNA sequence: TGTGCCAGCAGTTACTCTTCGGCAGGGGAAACCTACGAGCAGTACTTC. Protein sequence: CASSYSSAGETYEQYF.

The V gene is TRBV29-1, the J gene TRBJ2-5; D might be TRBD2 (6 bases). The germline V gene encodes CDR1 SQVTM and CDR2 ANQGSEA. Trimming left V 5 bases short and J 2 bases short, with 9 bases between. The CDR3 is made up of 12 amino acids. The CDR3 DNA is TGCAGCGTTCTGGCGGGACAAGAGACCCAGTACTTC. Amino acid sequence: CSVLAGQETQYF. The variable domain in full, with the rest retrieved from reference TRBV29-1 and TRBJ2-5, is SAVISQKPSRDICQRGTSLTIQCQVDSQVTMMFWYRQQPGQSLTLIATANQGSEATYESGFVIDKFPISRPNLTFSTLTVSNMSPEDSSIYLCSVLAGQETQYFGPGTRLLVL.